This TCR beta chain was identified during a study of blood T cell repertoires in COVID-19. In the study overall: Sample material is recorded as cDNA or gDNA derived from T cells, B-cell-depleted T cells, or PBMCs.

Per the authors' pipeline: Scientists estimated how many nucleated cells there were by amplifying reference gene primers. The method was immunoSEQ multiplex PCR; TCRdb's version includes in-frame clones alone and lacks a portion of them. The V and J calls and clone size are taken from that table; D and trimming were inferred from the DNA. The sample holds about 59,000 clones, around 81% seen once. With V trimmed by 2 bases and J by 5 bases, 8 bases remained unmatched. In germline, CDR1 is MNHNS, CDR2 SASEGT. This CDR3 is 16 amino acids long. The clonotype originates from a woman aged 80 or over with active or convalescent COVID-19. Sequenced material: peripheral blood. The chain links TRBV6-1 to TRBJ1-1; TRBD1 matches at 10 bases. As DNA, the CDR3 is TGTGCCAGCAGTGAACGGAGGACAGGGGGGGAGACTGAAGCTTTCTTT. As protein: CASSERRTGGETEAFF.